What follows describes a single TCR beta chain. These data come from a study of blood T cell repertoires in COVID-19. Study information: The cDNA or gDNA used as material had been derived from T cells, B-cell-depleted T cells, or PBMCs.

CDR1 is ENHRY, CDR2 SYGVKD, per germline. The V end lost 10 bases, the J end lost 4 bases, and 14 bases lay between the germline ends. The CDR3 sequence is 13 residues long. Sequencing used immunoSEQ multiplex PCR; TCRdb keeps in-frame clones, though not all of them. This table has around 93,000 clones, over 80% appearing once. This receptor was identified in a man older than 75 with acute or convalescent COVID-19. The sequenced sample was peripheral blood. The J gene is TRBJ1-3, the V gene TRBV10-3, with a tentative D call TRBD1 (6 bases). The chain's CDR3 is CASSGETGNTIYF. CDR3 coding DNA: TGTGCCAGTTCAGGGGAGACCGGAAACACCATATATTTT.